This TCR beta chain comes out of a study of TIL therapy for anti-PD-1-resistant metastatic lung cancer. Study-level results: TIL clonotype persistence in blood showed no apparent association with response.

The CDR3 runs 16 residues. The germline CDR1 and CDR2 sequences are MNHNY and SVGAGI (reference sequence). V trimming: 0 bases; J trimming: 4 bases; junction bases outside the gene matches: 2. This was the immunoSEQ v3 assay. Each library reached about 2 million read pairs, or 5-6 million at deep level. Only in-frame clones appear in the TCRdb table, and some are missing; sequencing was by immunoSEQ multiplex PCR. The sample has some 20,000 clones, over 60% seen once. A remark on this clone: Its antigen is not known.

Described time point: pre-treatment sample, taken before nivolumab and TIL therapy. Sequencing used blood, obtained at baseline. The sequence came from a person between 25 and 80 years old with non-small cell lung cancer. The V gene is TRBV6-6, the J gene TRBJ2-5; 13 bases line up with TRBD2. As DNA, the CDR3 is TGTGCCAGCAGTTACTCGGGACTAGCGGGAAGAGAGACCCAGTACTTC. The encoded protein is CASSYSGLAGRETQYF.